Here is one TCR beta chain with its context. This CDR3 has 14 residues. Trimming removed 2 bases at V and 2 bases at J, with 9 bases between. Germline CDR1 SGHAT, CDR2 FQNNGV. Method: immunoSEQ multiplex PCR; TCRdb's copy keeps in-frame clones and lacks some. The sample holds 55,000 to 75,000 clones, around 84% seen once. The data are from a study of blood T cell repertoires in COVID-19. This TCR was recovered from a man aged 45 to 65 with acute or convalescent COVID-19. This chain joins TRBV11-2 and TRBJ1-2, with no clear D. What was sequenced was peripheral blood. CDR3 loop: CASSLSTSNYGYTF. CDR3 DNA sequence: TGTGCCAGCAGCTTATCTACCTCGAACTATGGCTACACCTTC.